This TCR beta chain was identified during a study of blood T cells in healthy people across ages. Findings of the study overall: In the absence of known donor CMV status, changes in expanded clonotypes were possibly confounded.

In regard to this clonotype: The target antigen is unknown.

V dropped 5 bases and J dropped 7; count of bases not matched to a gene: 4. Germline V gene data show CDR1 as SGHVS and CDR2 as FNYEAQ. This CDR3 has 15 residues. A sample-barcoded 5' primer and a J-beta primer mix were used in a second PCR of roughly 6 to 11 cycles. TCRdb reprocessed the 5' RACE reads via MiXCR and lists one record per CDR3 protein. Here the sample spans about 1.1 million distinct CDR3 sequences, around two fifths being singletons. Sequenced input: blood. This chain joins TRBV7-6 and TRBJ2-2, with 13 bases aligning to TRBD2. This receptor was taken from a man between 18 and 35 years old in good health. Here the CDR3 reads CASSQTSGGYGELFF. In nucleotides, the CDR3 is TGTGCCAGCAGCCAGACTAGCGGGGGGTACGGGGAGCTGTTTTTT.